This is a list of T cell receptor beta chains from one sample in a study of blood T cells in healthy people across ages. MiXCR, run by TCRdb on the 5' RACE reads, gives a single entry per CDR3 protein. The table records roughly 800,000 distinct CDR3 sequences, approximately 35% of them present only once. The sequencing sample was made of blood. The receptor source for this set is a man younger than 30 in good health. Each CDR3 is given with its conserved first and last residue. D genes are given only for firm matches. Clone size is not always given. Where it is, it says once, few, many or a class for expanded clones.

V gene: TRBV7-2; clone size: .; D gene: .; J gene: TRBJ2-7; CDR3 DNA: TGTGCCAGCAGCTTAGGGACCGGCGGAACCTACGAGCAGTACTTC; CDR3 protein: CASSLGTGGTYEQYF
V gene: TRBV5-6; clone size: .; D gene: TRBD1; J gene: TRBJ1-1; CDR3 DNA: TGTGCCAGCAGACGGACAGGGGAGACTGAAGCTTTCTTT; CDR3 protein: CASRRTGETEAFF
V gene: TRBV29-1; clone size: .; D gene: TRBD2; J gene: TRBJ2-5; CDR3 DNA: TGCAGCGTTGAGACGCTAGCGGGAGGAGAGACCCAGTACTTC; CDR3 protein: CSVETLAGGETQYF
V gene: TRBV15; clone size: .; D gene: .; J gene: TRBJ2-7; CDR3 DNA: TGTGCCACCAGTAGGTTGGACATCACGGGCTCCTACGAGCAGTACTTC; CDR3 protein: CATSRLDITGSYEQYF
V gene: TRBV6-6; clone size: .; D gene: TRBD1; J gene: TRBJ2-3; CDR3 DNA: TGTGCCAGCAGTTACTTGGACAGGGTGGTGAGCACAGATACGCAGTATTTT; CDR3 protein: CASSYLDRVVSTDTQYF
V gene: TRBV7-2; clone size: .; D gene: .; J gene: TRBJ2-3; CDR3 DNA: TGTGCCAGCATCCCAACTGGTATAGATACGCAGTATTTT; CDR3 protein: CASIPTGIDTQYF
V gene: TRBV7-2; clone size: few; D gene: TRBD2; J gene: TRBJ2-1; CDR3 DNA: TGTGCCAGCAGTCGTCGGGGGGGCGTTAATGAGCAGTTCTTC; CDR3 protein: CASSRRGGVNEQFF
V gene: TRBV20-1; clone size: .; D gene: TRBD1; J gene: TRBJ1-5; CDR3 DNA: TGCAGTGCGCACAGGGGGCGAGGCAATCAGCCCCAGCATTTT; CDR3 protein: CSAHRGRGNQPQHF
V gene: TRBV20-1; clone size: few; D gene: .; J gene: TRBJ2-3; CDR3 DNA: TGCAGTGCTGAGGGCCCTAGCACAGATACGCAGTATTTT; CDR3 protein: CSAEGPSTDTQYF
V gene: TRBV4-2; clone size: few; D gene: TRBD2; J gene: TRBJ2-3; CDR3 DNA: TGTGCCAGCAGCCAAGGACTAGCGGGGGGATGGACAGATACGCAGTATTTT; CDR3 protein: CASSQGLAGGWTDTQYF
V gene: TRBV10-3; clone size: many; D gene: TRBD2; J gene: TRBJ2-5; CDR3 DNA: TGTGCCATCAGTAATAACTTAGGAGCGGGGGATGAGGAGACCCAGTACTTC; CDR3 protein: CAISNNLGAGDEETQYF
V gene: TRBV7-2; clone size: .; D gene: .; J gene: TRBJ1-1; CDR3 DNA: TGTGCCAGCAGGAAGACTCCAGGACGGCAGAACACTGAAGCTTTCTTT; CDR3 protein: CASRKTPGRQNTEAFF
V gene: TRBV5-1; clone size: .; D gene: TRBD1; J gene: TRBJ2-1; CDR3 DNA: TGCGCCAGCAGGTCCGGGACAGACAACAATGAGCAGTTCTTC; CDR3 protein: CASRSGTDNNEQFF
V gene: TRBV28; clone size: .; D gene: .; J gene: TRBJ2-4; CDR3 DNA: TGTGCCAGCAGTCAGCGGGACAATTCGCAGTACTTC; CDR3 protein: CASSQRDNSQYF
V gene: TRBV5-6; clone size: few; D gene: .; J gene: TRBJ2-1; CDR3 DNA: TGTGCCAGCAGCTTGGTCGGTATGGGGAACAATGAGCAGTTCTTC; CDR3 protein: CASSLVGMGNNEQFF
V gene: TRBV5-5; clone size: few; D gene: .; J gene: TRBJ1-2; CDR3 DNA: TGTGCCAGCAGCCCCGGACCGCTTAGTAACTATGGCTACACCTTC; CDR3 protein: CASSPGPLSNYGYTF
V gene: TRBV28; clone size: .; D gene: .; J gene: TRBJ2-7; CDR3 DNA: TGTGCCAGCAGCCCTTGGGGAAGAGAGGTAGAGCAGTACTTC; CDR3 protein: CASSPWGREVEQYF
V gene: TRBV6-5; clone size: few; D gene: TRBD2; J gene: TRBJ2-2; CDR3 DNA: TGTGCCAGCAGGCCTCCGGGACTAGCGAACACCGGGGAGCTGTTTTTT; CDR3 protein: CASRPPGLANTGELFF
V gene: TRBV15; clone size: .; D gene: .; J gene: TRBJ1-6; CDR3 DNA: TGTGCCACCAGCAGAGGGTCAGGGAAGTCGCCCCTCCACTTT; CDR3 protein: CATSRGSGKSPLHF
V gene: TRBV7-9; clone size: .; D gene: TRBD2; J gene: TRBJ2-1; CDR3 DNA: TGTGCCAGCAGCTCCCGACTAGCGGGGGGCCGAGATGAGCAGTTCTTC; CDR3 protein: CASSSRLAGGRDEQFF
V gene: TRBV7-8; clone size: .; D gene: .; J gene: TRBJ1-2; CDR3 DNA: TGTGCCAGCAGCGTGGAGGGAGCTAACTATGGCTACACCTTC; CDR3 protein: CASSVEGANYGYTF
V gene: TRBV6-1; clone size: once; D gene: .; J gene: TRBJ2-3; CDR3 DNA: TGTGCCAGCAGTGAAGGAGGGAACACAGATACGCAGTATTTT; CDR3 protein: CASSEGGNTDTQYF
V gene: TRBV12-3/TRBV12-4; clone size: .; D gene: .; J gene: TRBJ1-5; CDR3 DNA: TGTGCCAGCAGACCTAAGGAGGGTTTATGGCAGCCCCAGCATTTT; CDR3 protein: CASRPKEGLWQPQHF
V gene: TRBV12-3/TRBV12-4; clone size: .; D gene: .; J gene: TRBJ2-6; CDR3 DNA: TGTGCCAGCAGTTTAGGCCTTACCCTGCTCTCTGGGGCCAACGTTCTGACTTTC; CDR3 protein: CASSLGLTLLSGANVLTF
V gene: TRBV6-6; clone size: many; D gene: .; J gene: TRBJ2-1; CDR3 DNA: TGTGCCAGCAGACCTCCAGGAATCTCCTACAATGAGCAGTTCTTC; CDR3 protein: CASRPPGISYNEQFF